The 8 T cell receptor beta chains reported below all come from one sample, sequenced in a study of CD8 T cells in Susac syndrome. Random hexamers were used to reverse transcribe an amount of about 0.45 to 1 ug RNA. Each CDR3 protein is one row after TCRdb ran MiXCR on the immunoSEQ multiplex PCR reads. The table records about 180,000 distinct CDR3 sequences, around 95% of them present only once. The specimen was CD8+ T cells from PBMCs. These TCRs come from a human donor with multiple sclerosis.

The V gene is TRBV29-1, the J gene TRBJ2-1; 12 nucleotides agree with TRBD2. The germline V gene has CDR1 SQVTM and CDR2 ANQGSEA. The CDR3 consists of 15 residues. The junction had 2 bases not matched to a gene; V was cut back by 5 bases and J by 0 bases. CDR3 amino acids: CSVSGLAGSYNEQFF. In DNA, the CDR3 is TGCAGCGTTTCGGGACTAGCGGGCTCCTACAATGAGCAGTTCTTC.

The V call is TRBV30, the J call TRBJ1-3, with D possibly being TRBD1 (5 bases). The CDR3 loop spans 12 amino acids. V lost 6 bases and J lost 3, with 9 bases in between. Germline assignment: CDR1 GTSNPN and CDR2 SVGIG (reference sequence). CDR3 residues: CACEGFGNTIYF. The CDR3 nucleotides are TGTGCCTGCGAGGGGTTTGGAAACACCATATATTTT.

The chain employs TRBV28 and TRBJ2-7; D perhaps matches TRBD2 (5 bases). This CDR3 comprises 14 residues. V was clipped by 5 bases and J by 5 bases, with 16 bases between them. From germline, CDR1 is MDHEN and CDR2 SYDVKM. CDR3 DNA sequence: TGTGCCAGCAGTCCCGCCCCGGGGAGCGACGAGCAGTACTTC. Encoded protein: CASSPAPGSDEQYF.

The genes are TRBV6-5 and TRBJ2-7; the D gene could be TRBD1 or TRBD2 (5 bases each). The CDR3 totals 14 residues. V was cut by 6 bases and J by 2 bases, with 14 bases left in between. CDR1 and CDR2 from the germline V gene are MNHEY and SVGAGI. The CDR3 region has the DNA TGTGCCAGCAGCTGGCAGGGAGCTACCTACGAGCAGTACTTC. Translation: CASSWQGATYEQYF.

The J gene is TRBJ2-6, the V gene TRBV25-1; D call uncertain. CDR3 length: 14 residues. Germline CDR1 MGHDK, CDR2 SYGVNS. The V and J ends lost 3 bases and 3 bases respectively, with 6 bases between them. CDR3 bases: TGTGCCAGCAGTGACGGTTGTGGGGCCAACGTCCTGACTTTC. Translation gives CASSDGCGANVLTF.

This chain uses TRBV5-1 with TRBJ1-1, with 12 bases fitting TRBD1. The CDR3 spans 19 residues. The trim removed 1 base at V and 3 bases at J, leaving 13 bases unmatched. The V gene's germline CDR1 is SGHRS and CDR2 YFSETQ. CDR3 sequence: CASSLSSWDRGLTDTEAFF. CDR3 nucleotide sequence: TGCGCCAGCAGCTTGTCCAGCTGGGACAGGGGGCTGACGGACACTGAAGCTTTCTTT.

The chain joins TRBV20-1 to TRBJ2-7; 8 bases agree with TRBD2. This CDR3 spans 14 amino acids. V dropped 2 bases and J dropped 2; count of bases not matched to a gene: 5. Germline values: CDR1 DFQATT, CDR2 SNEGSKA (reference sequence). The CDR3 loop reads CSARSLAGTYEQYF. DNA of the CDR3: TGCAGTGCTAGAAGCCTAGCGGGTACCTACGAGCAGTACTTC.

This chain connects TRBV20-1 to TRBJ1-2; D ambiguous. The V and J ends lost 0 bases and 8 bases respectively, with 4 bases between them. The CDR3 extends over 10 amino acids. CDR1 DFQATT and CDR2 SNEGSKA come from the germline V gene (reference sequence). The CDR3 DNA reads as TGCAGTGCTAGAGAAGGGGGCTACACCTTC. This translates into CSAREGGYTF.